The source of this T cell receptor beta chain is a study of CD8 T cells in Susac syndrome. Overall study findings and caveats: The study recognized that the number of individuals in its TCR sequencing and HLA analysis was relatively small.

A note on this clonotype: Its target is not known.

RNA totalling roughly 0.45 to 1 ug underwent reverse transcription with random hexamers. The method of amplification for TCR beta CDR3 was immunoSEQ multiplex PCR, covering 54 Vbeta and 13 Jbeta. A single record per CDR3 protein comes from TCRdb applying MiXCR to the immunoSEQ multiplex PCR reads. In the table there are around 270,000 distinct CDR3 sequences, 85% of which are singletons. The authors negatively isolated CD8+ and CD4+ T cells and FACS-enriched TEMRA cells. Sequencing was carried out using CD8+ T cells from PBMCs. The receptor was derived from a human donor with multiple sclerosis.

The CDR3, as DNA: TGTGCCAGCAGTTACTCTTGGGGGAGGAATGAGCAGTTCTTC. As protein: CASSYSWGRNEQFF. The rearrangement links TRBV6-2 or TRBV6-3 to TRBJ2-1; weak D call: TRBD2 (6 bases). The germline V gene has CDR1 MNHEY and CDR2 SVGEGT. Between the trimmed V and J ends, which lost 0 bases and 7 bases, there was a span of 10 bases. The CDR3 covers 14 residues.